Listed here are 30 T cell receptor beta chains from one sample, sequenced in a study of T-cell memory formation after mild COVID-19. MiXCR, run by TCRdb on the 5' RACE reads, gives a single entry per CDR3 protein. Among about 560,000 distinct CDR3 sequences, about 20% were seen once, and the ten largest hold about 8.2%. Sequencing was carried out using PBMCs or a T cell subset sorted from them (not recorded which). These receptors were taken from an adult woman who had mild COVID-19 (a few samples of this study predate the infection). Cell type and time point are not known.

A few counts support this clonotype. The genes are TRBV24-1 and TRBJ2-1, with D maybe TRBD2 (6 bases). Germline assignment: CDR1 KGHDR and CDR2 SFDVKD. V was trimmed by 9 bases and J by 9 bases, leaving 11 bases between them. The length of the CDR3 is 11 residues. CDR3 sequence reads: CATSSVGEQFF. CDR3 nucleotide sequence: TGTGCCACCTCTAGCGTGGGTGAGCAGTTCTTC.

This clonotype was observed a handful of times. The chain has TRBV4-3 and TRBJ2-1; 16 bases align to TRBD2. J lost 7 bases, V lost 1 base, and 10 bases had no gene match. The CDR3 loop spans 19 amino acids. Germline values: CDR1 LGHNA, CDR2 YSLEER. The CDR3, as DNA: TGCGCCAGCAGCCAAGCCGGGACTAGCGGGAGGGCCGGTCTGAATGAGCAGTTCTTC. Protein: CASSQAGTSGRAGLNEQFF.

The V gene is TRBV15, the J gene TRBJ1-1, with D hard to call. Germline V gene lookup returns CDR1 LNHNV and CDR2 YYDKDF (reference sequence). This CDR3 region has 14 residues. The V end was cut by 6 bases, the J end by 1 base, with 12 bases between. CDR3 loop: CATSNSAQNTEAFF. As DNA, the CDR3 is TGTGCCACCAGTAATTCAGCACAGAACACTGAAGCTTTCTTT.

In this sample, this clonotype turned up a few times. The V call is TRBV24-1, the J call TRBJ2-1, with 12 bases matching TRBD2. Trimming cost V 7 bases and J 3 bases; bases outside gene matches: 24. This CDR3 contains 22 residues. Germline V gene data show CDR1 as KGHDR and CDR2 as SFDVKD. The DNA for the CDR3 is TGTGCCACCAGCCCGGCTCCGGGAGGGGGGCTAGCGGGAGGGCGGGTCTACAATGAGCAGTTCTTC. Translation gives CATSPAPGGGLAGGRVYNEQFF.

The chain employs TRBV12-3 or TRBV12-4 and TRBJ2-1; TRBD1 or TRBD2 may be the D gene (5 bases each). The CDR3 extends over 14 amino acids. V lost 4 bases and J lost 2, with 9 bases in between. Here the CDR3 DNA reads TGTGCCAGCAGTTGGGGGTCTCCCTACAATGAGCAGTTCTTC. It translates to CASSWGSPYNEQFF.

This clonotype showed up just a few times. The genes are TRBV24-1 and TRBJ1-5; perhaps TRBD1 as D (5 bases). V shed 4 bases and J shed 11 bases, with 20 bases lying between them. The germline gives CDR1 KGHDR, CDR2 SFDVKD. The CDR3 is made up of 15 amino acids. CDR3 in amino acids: CATSDSLPGSSAQHF. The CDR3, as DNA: TGTGCCACCAGTGACTCCTTGCCAGGGTCATCGGCCCAGCATTTT.

CDR3 nucleotide sequence: TGTGCCAGCGCCCACCAGGGAACGTACGGCTACACCTTC. Its protein product is CASAHQGTYGYTF. V and J are TRBV2 and TRBJ1-2; weak D call: TRBD1 (5 bases). CDR1 and CDR2 (germline): SNHLY, FYNNEI. This CDR3 is 13 amino acids long. The germline V and J ends were trimmed by 8 bases and 8 bases, with 18 bases remaining between them.

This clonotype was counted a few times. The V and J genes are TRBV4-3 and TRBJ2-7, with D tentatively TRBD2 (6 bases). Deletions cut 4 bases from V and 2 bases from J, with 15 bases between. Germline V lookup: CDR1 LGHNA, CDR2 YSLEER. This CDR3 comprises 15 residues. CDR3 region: CASSPDSGGAYEQYF. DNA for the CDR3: TGCGCCAGCAGCCCAGATAGCGGAGGGGCCTACGAGCAGTACTTC.

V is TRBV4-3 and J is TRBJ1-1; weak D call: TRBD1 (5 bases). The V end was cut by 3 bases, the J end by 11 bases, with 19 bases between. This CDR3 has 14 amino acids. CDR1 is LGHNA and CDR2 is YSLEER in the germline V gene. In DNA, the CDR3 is TGCGCCAGCAGCCATAACCCGGGACTAGAAGGGGCTTTCTTT. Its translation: CASSHNPGLEGAFF.

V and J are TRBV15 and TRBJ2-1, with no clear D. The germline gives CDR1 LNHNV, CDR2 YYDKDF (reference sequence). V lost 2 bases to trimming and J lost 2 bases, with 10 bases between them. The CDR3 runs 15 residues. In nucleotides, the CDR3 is TGTGCCACCAGCAGAAACATGGGTGCCTACAATGAGCAGTTCTTC. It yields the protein CATSRNMGAYNEQFF.

CDR3 sequence (DNA): TGTGCCAGCAGTCGCACATGGACTAGCGCAGATACGCAGTATTTT. Translation: CASSRTWTSADTQYF. This sequence joins TRBV27 and TRBJ2-3, with 9 bases fitting TRBD2. This CDR3 is built from 15 residues. J was trimmed by 4 bases and V by 5 bases; bases with no gene match: 7. The germline V gene encodes CDR1 MNHEY and CDR2 SMNVEV (reference sequence).

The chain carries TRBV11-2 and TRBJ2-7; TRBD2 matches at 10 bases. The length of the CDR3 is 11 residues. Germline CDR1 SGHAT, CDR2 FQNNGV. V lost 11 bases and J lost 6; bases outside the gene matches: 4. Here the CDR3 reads CAQRLAGEQYF. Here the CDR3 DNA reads TGTGCCCAGCGACTAGCGGGCGAGCAGTACTTC.

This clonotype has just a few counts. CDR3 amino acids: CSAPDPGNTEAFF. The CDR3 DNA reads TGCAGTGCCCCGGACCCGGGGAACACTGAAGCTTTCTTT. The chain carries TRBV20-1 and TRBJ1-1; D ambiguous. The V end lost 6 bases, the J end lost 1 base, and 12 bases lay between the germline ends. Germline-derived CDR1 and CDR2 are DFQATT and SNEGSKA (reference sequence). The CDR3 runs 13 residues.

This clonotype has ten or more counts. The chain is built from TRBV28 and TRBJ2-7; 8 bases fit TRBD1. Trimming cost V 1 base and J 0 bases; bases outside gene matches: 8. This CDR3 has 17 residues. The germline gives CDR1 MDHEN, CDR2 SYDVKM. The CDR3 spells CASSLFGTGIISYEQYF. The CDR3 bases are TGTGCCAGCAGTTTATTTGGGACAGGCATAATCTCCTACGAGCAGTACTTC.

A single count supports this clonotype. CDR3 in amino acids: CASSLEGPGFEAFF. As DNA, the CDR3 is TGTGCCAGCTCACTGGAGGGTCCGGGGTTTGAAGCTTTCTTT. The V gene is TRBV18, the J gene TRBJ1-1; D is ambiguous. Trimming took 4 bases from V and 7 from J, leaving 16 bases between them. The length of the CDR3 is 14 residues. Germline assignment: CDR1 KGHSH and CDR2 LQKENI.

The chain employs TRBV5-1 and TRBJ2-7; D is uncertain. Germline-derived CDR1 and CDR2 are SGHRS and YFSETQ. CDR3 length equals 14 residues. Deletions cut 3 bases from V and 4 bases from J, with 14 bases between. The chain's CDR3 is CASSSVMGIYEQYF. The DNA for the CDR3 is TGCGCCAGCAGCTCAGTCATGGGGATATACGAGCAGTACTTC.

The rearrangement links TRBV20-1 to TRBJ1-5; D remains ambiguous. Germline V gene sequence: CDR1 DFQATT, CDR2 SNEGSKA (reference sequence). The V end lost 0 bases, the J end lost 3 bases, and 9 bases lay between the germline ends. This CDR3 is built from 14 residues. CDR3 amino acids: CSARDSENNQPQHF. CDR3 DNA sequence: TGCAGTGCTAGAGATTCGGAGAACAATCAGCCCCAGCATTTT.

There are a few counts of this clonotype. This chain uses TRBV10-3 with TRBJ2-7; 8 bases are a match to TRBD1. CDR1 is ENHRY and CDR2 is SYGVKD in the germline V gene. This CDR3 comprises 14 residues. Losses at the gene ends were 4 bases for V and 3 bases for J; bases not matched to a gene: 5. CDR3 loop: CAISGQGARYEQYF. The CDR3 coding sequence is TGTGCCATCAGTGGTCAGGGGGCTCGCTACGAGCAGTACTTC.

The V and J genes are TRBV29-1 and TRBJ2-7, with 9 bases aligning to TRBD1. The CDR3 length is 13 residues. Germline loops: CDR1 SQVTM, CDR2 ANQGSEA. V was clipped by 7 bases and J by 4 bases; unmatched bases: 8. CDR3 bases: TGCAGCGCTGGATGGACAGGGGATTACGAGCAGTACTTC. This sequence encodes CSAGWTGDYEQYF.

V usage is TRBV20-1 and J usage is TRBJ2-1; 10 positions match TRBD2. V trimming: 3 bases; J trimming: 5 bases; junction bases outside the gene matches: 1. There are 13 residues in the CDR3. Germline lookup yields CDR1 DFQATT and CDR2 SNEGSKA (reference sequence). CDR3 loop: CSASGLADNEQFF. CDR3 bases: TGCAGTGCTAGCGGACTAGCGGACAATGAGCAGTTCTTC.

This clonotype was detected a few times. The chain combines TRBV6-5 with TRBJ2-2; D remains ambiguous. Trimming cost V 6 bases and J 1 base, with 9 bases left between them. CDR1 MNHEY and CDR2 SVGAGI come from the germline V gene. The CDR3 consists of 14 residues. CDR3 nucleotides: TGTGCCAGCAGCCAGACTTGGAACACCGGGGAGCTGTTTTTT. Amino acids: CASSQTWNTGELFF.

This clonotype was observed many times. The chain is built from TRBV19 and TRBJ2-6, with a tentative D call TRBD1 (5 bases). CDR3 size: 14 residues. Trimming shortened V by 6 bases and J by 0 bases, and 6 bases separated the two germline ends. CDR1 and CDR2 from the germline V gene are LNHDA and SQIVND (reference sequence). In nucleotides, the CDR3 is TGTGCCAGTAGACAGGACTCTGGGGCCAACGTCCTGACTTTC. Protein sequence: CASRQDSGANVLTF.

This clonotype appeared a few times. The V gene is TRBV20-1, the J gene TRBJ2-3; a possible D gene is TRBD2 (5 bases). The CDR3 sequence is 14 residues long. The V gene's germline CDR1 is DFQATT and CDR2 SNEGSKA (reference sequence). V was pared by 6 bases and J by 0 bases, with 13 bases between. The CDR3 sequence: CSAPRVHSTDTQYF. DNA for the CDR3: TGCAGTGCCCCGCGGGTCCACAGCACAGATACGCAGTATTTT.

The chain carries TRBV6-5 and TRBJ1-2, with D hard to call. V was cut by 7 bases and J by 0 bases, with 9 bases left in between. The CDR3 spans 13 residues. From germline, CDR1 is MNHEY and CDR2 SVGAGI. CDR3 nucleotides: TGTGCCAGCACGGTCCGCCCTAACTATGGCTACACCTTC. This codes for CASTVRPNYGYTF.

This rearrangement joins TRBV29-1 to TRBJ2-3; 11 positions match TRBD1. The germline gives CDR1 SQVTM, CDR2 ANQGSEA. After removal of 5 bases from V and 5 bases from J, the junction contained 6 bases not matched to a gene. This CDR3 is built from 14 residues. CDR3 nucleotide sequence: TGCAGCGTTTACCGGGACAGGGGGAAAGATACGCAGTATTTT. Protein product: CSVYRDRGKDTQYF.

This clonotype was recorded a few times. Here the CDR3 DNA reads TGTGCCAGCAGCTTCGGCGGGAACCGCTACGAGCAGTACTTC. This translates into CASSFGGNRYEQYF. V is TRBV7-2 and J is TRBJ2-7, with a weak D call TRBD2 (6 bases). V was trimmed by 3 bases and J by 3 bases, leaving 12 bases between them. Looked up from germline, CDR1 is SGHTA and CDR2 is FQGNSA. The CDR3 loop spans 14 amino acids.

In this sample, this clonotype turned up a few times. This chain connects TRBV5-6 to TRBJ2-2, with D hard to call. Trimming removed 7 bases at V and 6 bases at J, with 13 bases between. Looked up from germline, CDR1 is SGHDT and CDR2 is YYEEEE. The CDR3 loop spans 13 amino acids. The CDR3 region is CASAMLGSGELFF. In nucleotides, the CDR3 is TGTGCCAGCGCAATGTTGGGTTCCGGGGAGCTGTTTTTT.

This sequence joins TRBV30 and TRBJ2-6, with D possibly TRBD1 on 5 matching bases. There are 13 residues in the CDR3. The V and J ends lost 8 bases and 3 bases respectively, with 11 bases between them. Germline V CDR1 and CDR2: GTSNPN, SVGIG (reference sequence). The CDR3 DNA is TGTGCCGGGCAGGGATATGGGGCCAACGTCCTGACTTTC. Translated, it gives CAGQGYGANVLTF.

The CDR3 sequence: CASGLVLGSEQFF. The CDR3 DNA follows: TGTGCTAGTGGTTTGGTACTGGGGAGTGAGCAGTTCTTC. The chain recombines TRBV12-5 with TRBJ2-1; tentatively, D is TRBD2 (5 bases). Germline assignment: CDR1 LGHNT and CDR2 FRNRAP. The V end was cut by 0 bases, the J end by 9 bases, with 9 bases between. CDR3 size: 13 residues.

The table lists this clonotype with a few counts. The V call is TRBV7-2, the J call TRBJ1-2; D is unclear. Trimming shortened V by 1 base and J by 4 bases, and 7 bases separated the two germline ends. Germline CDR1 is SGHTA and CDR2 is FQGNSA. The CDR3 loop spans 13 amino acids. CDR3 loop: CASSLGSAYGYTF. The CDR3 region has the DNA TGTGCCAGCAGCTTAGGATCAGCCTATGGCTACACCTTC.